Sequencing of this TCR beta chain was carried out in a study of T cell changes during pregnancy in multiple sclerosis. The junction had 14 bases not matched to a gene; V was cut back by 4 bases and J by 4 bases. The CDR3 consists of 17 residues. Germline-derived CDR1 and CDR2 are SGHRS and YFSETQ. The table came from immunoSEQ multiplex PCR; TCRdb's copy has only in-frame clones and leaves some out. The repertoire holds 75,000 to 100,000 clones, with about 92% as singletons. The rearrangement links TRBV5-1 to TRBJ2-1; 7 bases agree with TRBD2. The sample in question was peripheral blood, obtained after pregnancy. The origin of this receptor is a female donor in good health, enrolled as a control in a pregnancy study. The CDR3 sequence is CASSAGLTSSQYNEQFF. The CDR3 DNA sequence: TGCGCCAGCAGCGCGGGATTGACTAGCAGCCAATACAATGAGCAGTTCTTC.